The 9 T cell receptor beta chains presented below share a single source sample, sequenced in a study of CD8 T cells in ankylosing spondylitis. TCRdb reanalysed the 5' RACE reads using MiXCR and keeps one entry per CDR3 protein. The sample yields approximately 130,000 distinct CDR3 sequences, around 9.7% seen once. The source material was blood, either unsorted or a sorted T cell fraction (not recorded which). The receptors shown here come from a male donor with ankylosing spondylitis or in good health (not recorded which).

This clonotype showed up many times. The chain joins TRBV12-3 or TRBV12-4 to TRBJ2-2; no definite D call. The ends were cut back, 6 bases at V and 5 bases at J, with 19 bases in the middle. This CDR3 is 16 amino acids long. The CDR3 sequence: CASRVSGSRRTGELFF. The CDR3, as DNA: TGTGCCAGCAGGGTTTCGGGTAGCCGACGGACCGGGGAGCTGTTTTTT.

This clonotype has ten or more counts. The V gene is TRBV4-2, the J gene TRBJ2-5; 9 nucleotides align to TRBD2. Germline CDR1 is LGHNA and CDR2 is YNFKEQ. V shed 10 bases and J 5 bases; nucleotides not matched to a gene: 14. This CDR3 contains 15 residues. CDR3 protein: CATRQFGGLAETQYF. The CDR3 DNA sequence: TGTGCCACCCGACAATTTGGGGGACTAGCCGAGACCCAGTACTTC.

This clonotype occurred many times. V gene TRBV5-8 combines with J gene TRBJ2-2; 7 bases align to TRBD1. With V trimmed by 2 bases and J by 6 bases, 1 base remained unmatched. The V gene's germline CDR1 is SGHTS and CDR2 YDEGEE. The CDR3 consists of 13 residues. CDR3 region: CASSFTGAGELFF. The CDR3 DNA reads TGTGCCAGCAGCTTTACAGGGGCCGGGGAGCTGTTTTTT.

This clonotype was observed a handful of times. The CDR3 loop is CASSVGLAQTPGTDTQYF. The CDR3 DNA reads TGCGCCAGCAGCGTTGGACTAGCGCAAACCCCGGGCACAGATACGCAGTATTTT. V is TRBV5-1 and J is TRBJ2-3; 9 positions match TRBD2. There are 18 residues in the CDR3. The V segment lost 4 bases and the J segment 1 base; nucleotides outside the gene matches: 13. Germline CDR1 is SGHRS and CDR2 is YFSETQ.

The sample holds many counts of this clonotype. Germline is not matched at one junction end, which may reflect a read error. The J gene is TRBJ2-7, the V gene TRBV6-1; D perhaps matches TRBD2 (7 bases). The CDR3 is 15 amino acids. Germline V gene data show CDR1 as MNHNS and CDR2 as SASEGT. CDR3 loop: CASKGPGGFSSEQYF. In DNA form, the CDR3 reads TGTGCCAGCAAGGGGCCGGGGGGCTTTTCCTCCGAGCAGTACTTC.

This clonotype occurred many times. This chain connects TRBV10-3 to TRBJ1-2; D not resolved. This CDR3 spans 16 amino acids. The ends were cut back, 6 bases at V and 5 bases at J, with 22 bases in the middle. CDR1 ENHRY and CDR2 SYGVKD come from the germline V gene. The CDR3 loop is CAISEEALRPTYGYTF. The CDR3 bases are TGTGCCATCAGCGAGGAGGCCCTTCGGCCCACTTATGGCTACACCTTC.

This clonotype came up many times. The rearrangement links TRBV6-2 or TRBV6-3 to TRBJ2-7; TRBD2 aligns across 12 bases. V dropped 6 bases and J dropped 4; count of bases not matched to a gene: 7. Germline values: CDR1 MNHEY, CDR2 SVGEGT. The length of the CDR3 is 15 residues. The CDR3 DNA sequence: TGTGCCAGCAGACGGACTAGCGGGAATTTTTACGAGCAGTACTTC. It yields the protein CASRRTSGNFYEQYF.

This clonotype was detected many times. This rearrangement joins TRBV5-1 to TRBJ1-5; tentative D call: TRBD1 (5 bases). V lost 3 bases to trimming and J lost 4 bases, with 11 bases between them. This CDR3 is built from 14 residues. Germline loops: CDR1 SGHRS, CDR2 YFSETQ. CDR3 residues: CASSSGGGNQPQHF. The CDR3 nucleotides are TGCGCCAGCAGCTCGGGTGGGGGGAATCAGCCCCAGCATTTT.

As DNA, the CDR3 is TGTGCCAGCGGCTCGGGACTCGTCTACGAGCAGTACTTC. Its protein is CASGSGLVYEQYF. The chain links TRBV28 to TRBJ2-7, with D possibly being TRBD2 (6 bases). This CDR3 has 13 amino acids. Deletions cut 8 bases from V and 3 bases from J, with 14 bases between. Germline V gene data show CDR1 as MDHEN and CDR2 as SYDVKM.